A single sample gave rise to the 19 T cell receptor beta chains below, sequenced in a study of cytomegalovirus exposure and HLA in healthy donors. The PCR ran on 60 Vbeta and 13 Jbeta primers. Only in-frame clones appear in the TCRdb table, and some are missing; sequencing was by immunoSEQ multiplex PCR. The sample has 95,000 to 110,000 clones, approximately 72% seen once. Sequenced: PBMCs. The receptors derive from a woman in her forties or fifties in good health and CMV-seronegative.

This chain connects TRBV20-1 to TRBJ2-7; weak D call: TRBD2 (5 bases). The CDR3 length is 11 residues. The V gene's germline CDR1 is DFQATT and CDR2 SNEGSKA (reference sequence). With 5 bases removed from V and 6 bases from J, the gap between germline ends came to 11 bases. Here the CDR3 DNA reads TGCAGTGCTCCCGGGGAGAGCGAGCAGTACTTC. Translating gives CSAPGESEQYF.

This chain connects TRBV27 to TRBJ1-5; 9 bases map to TRBD1. Germline values: CDR1 MNHEY, CDR2 SMNVEV (reference sequence). V lost 5 bases to trimming and J lost 5 bases; unmatched junction nucleotides: 4. CDR3 length: 14 residues. The CDR3 nucleotides read TGTGCCAGCAGTAACCGGGACAGGGATCAGCCCCAGCATTTT. It yields the protein CASSNRDRDQPQHF.

A few counts support this clone. The CDR3: CASSPGLAGGETQYF. In DNA, the CDR3 is TGTGCCAGCTCACCAGGGCTAGCGGGAGGAGAGACCCAGTACTTC. The rearrangement joins TRBV18 to TRBJ2-5; 11 bases map to TRBD2. The CDR3 contains 15 residues. V shed 2 bases, J shed 4 bases, and the junction held 3 bases outside the gene matches. The V gene's germline CDR1 is KGHSH and CDR2 LQKENI. Looking up the rest from reference TRBV18 and TRBJ2-5 gives the full variable domain: NAGVMQNPRHLVRRRGQEARLRCSPMKGHSHVYWYRQLPEEGLKFMVYLQKENIIDESGMPKERFSAEFPKEGPSILRIQQVVRGDSAAYFCASSPGLAGGETQYFGPGTRLLVL.

J is TRBJ1-1 and V is TRBV27; D perhaps matches TRBD1 (5 bases). The length of the CDR3 is 14 residues. Germline V gene sequence: CDR1 MNHEY, CDR2 SMNVEV (reference sequence). Trimming cost V 4 bases and J 1 base, with 10 bases left between them. Written as DNA, the CDR3 is TGTGCCAGCAGTTCGGCAGGACAGAACACTGAAGCTTTCTTT. Its protein product is CASSSAGQNTEAFF.

J is TRBJ2-1 and V is TRBV6-4; TRBD1 aligns across 9 bases. The CDR3 has 15 residues. CDR1 and CDR2 from the germline V gene are MRHNA and SNTAGT. The junction had 4 bases not matched to a gene; V was cut back by 3 bases and J by 4 bases. The CDR3 loop reads CASSEGQGEYNEQFF. The CDR3 DNA is TGTGCCAGCAGTGAGGGACAGGGTGAATACAATGAGCAGTTCTTC.

The chain uses TRBV6-5 and TRBJ2-7; possibly TRBD1 for D (6 bases). Germline V gene sequence: CDR1 MNHEY, CDR2 SVGAGI. CDR3 length: 15 amino acids. V was cut by 2 bases and J by 3 bases, with 14 bases left in between. The CDR3 region is CASSYSRDTYYEQYF. In DNA form, the CDR3 reads TGTGCCAGCAGTTACAGCCGGGACACCTACTACGAGCAGTACTTC.

This clone came up once. For the CDR3, the DNA is TGTGCCAGCTCACCACCTCACACCCCCTACGAGCAGTACTTC. Translating it yields CASSPPHTPYEQYF. The chain employs TRBV18 and TRBJ2-7; D is ambiguous. The germline V and J ends were trimmed by 0 bases and 2 bases, with 8 bases remaining between them. The CDR3 consists of 14 residues. Germline assignment: CDR1 KGHSH and CDR2 LQKENI.

The V gene is TRBV19, the J gene TRBJ2-1; 10 nucleotides match TRBD2. Germline V gives CDR1 LNHDA, CDR2 SQIVND (reference sequence). V lost 0 bases to trimming and J lost 4 bases; unmatched junction nucleotides: 3. This CDR3 contains 16 residues. CDR3 nucleotide sequence: TGTGCCAGTAGTATAGAAGCTAGCGGGAGATACAATGAGCAGTTCTTC. Encoded protein: CASSIEASGRYNEQFF.

The J gene is TRBJ1-1, the V gene TRBV30; D unclear. From germline, CDR1 is GTSNPN and CDR2 SVGIG (reference sequence). The CDR3 has 13 amino acids. V lost 0 bases, J lost 1 base, and 6 bases lay in between. The DNA of the CDR3 is TGTGCCTGGAGTGTTCAGCGGAACACTGAAGCTTTCTTT. Protein: CAWSVQRNTEAFF.

The CDR3 region has the DNA TGTGCCAGCAGATCCGGGACTAAACGTTCCTACGAGCAGTACTTC. Residues: CASRSGTKRSYEQYF. The chain has TRBV28 and TRBJ2-7, with 7 bases identical to TRBD2. V was clipped by 6 bases and J by 1 base; unmatched bases: 9. The length of the CDR3 is 15 residues. Germline V gene sequence: CDR1 MDHEN, CDR2 SYDVKM.

The chain has TRBV12-5 and TRBJ2-3; possible D gene TRBD2, 5 bases. V was clipped by 2 bases and J by 6 bases, with 9 bases between them. CDR1 is LGHNT, CDR2 FRNRAP, per germline. The CDR3 runs to 13 residues. CDR3 in amino acids: CASGLTSGDTQYF. Written as DNA, the CDR3 is TGTGCTAGTGGTTTGACCTCGGGGGATACGCAGTATTTT.

This clone was observed once. This chain links TRBV7-2 with TRBJ1-5; D gene ambiguous. CDR1 is SGHTA, CDR2 FQGNSA, per germline. V was cut by 1 base and J by 2 bases, with 9 bases left in between. The CDR3 contains 15 residues. The CDR3 protein is CASSLGLLGNQPQHF. CDR3 coding DNA: TGTGCCAGCAGCTTAGGGCTTTTGGGCAATCAGCCCCAGCATTTT.

This clone was observed a few times. The gene calls are TRBV2 and TRBJ1-5, with a weak D call TRBD1 (6 bases). V lost 3 bases and J 0 bases, leaving 12 bases between the germline ends. Germline-derived CDR1 and CDR2 are SNHLY and FYNNEI. The CDR3 loop spans 16 amino acids. The CDR3 sequence is CASSDWTALSNQPQHF. The CDR3 bases are TGTGCCAGCAGTGATTGGACAGCCCTTAGCAATCAGCCCCAGCATTTT.

This sequence joins TRBV5-1 and TRBJ2-7; TRBD1 matches at 12 bases. Losses at the gene ends were 2 bases for V and 4 bases for J; bases not matched to a gene: 4. In germline, CDR1 is SGHRS, CDR2 YFSETQ. The CDR3 extends over 15 amino acids. The DNA of the CDR3 is TGCGCCAGCAGCTTTCCGGGACAGGGGGCATACGAGCAGTACTTC. Translating gives CASSFPGQGAYEQYF. Together with reference TRBV5-1 and TRBJ2-7, the CDR3 gives the full variable domain: KAGVTQTPRYLIKTRGQQVTLSCSPISGHRSVSWYQQTPGQGLQFLFEYFSETQRNKGNFPGRFSGRQFSNSRSEMNVSTLELGDSALYLCASSFPGQGAYEQYFGPGTRLTVT.

This clone was found a few times. The rearrangement uses TRBV29-1 and TRBJ2-2, with D hard to call. Germline V gene lookup returns CDR1 SQVTM and CDR2 ANQGSEA. Trimming removed 3 bases from V and 4 bases from J, with 3 bases in between. The CDR3 extends over 11 amino acids. The CDR3 region is CSVDLTGELFF. For the CDR3, the DNA is TGCAGCGTTGACCTCACCGGGGAGCTGTTTTTT.

This chain joins TRBV27 and TRBJ2-3; the D gene is possibly TRBD2 (5 bases). V dropped 1 base and J dropped 0 bases, with 8 bases sitting between them. The CDR3 runs 15 residues. Germline V gene data show CDR1 as MNHEY and CDR2 as SMNVEV (reference sequence). CDR3 protein: CASSLLSSSTDTQYF. The CDR3 DNA is TGTGCCAGCAGTTTATTGTCTAGCAGCACAGATACGCAGTATTTT.

This clone was observed a handful of times. V and J are TRBV2 and TRBJ1-4; maybe TRBD1 (6 bases). This CDR3 contains 14 residues. The V gene's germline CDR1 is SNHLY and CDR2 FYNNEI. Trimming took 7 bases from V and 0 from J, leaving 9 bases between them. CDR3 DNA sequence: TGTGCCAGCAAGGACAGATCAACTAATGAAAAACTGTTTTTT. Its translation: CASKDRSTNEKLFF.

This clone was observed a few times. The chain combines TRBV10-3 with TRBJ2-2; 9 bases map to TRBD2. Unmatched junction bases numbered 7, after V lost 6 bases and J lost 5 bases. The CDR3 contains 15 residues. Looked up from germline, CDR1 is ENHRY and CDR2 is SYGVKD. CDR3 loop: CAISERGAQTGELFF. The CDR3 DNA reads TGTGCCATCAGCGAGCGGGGGGCTCAGACCGGGGAGCTGTTTTTT.

The chain links TRBV10-3 to TRBJ1-5; 8 nucleotides align to TRBD1. With V trimmed by 6 bases and J by 5 bases, 3 bases remained unmatched. Germline-derived CDR1 and CDR2 are ENHRY and SYGVKD. This CDR3 spans 13 amino acids. The CDR3 DNA follows: TGTGCCATCAGAGGGACAGGCGATCAGCCCCAGCATTTT. It translates to CAIRGTGDQPQHF.